The clone carrying this T cell receptor beta chain has more than one count but fewer than ten. What it recognizes is unknown. V lost 1 base and J lost 1, with 8 bases in between. The CDR3 loop spans 14 amino acids. Germline loops: CDR1 SGHTA, CDR2 FQGNSA. The method was immunoSEQ multiplex PCR; TCRdb's version includes in-frame clones alone and lacks a portion of them. Altogether more than 25,000 clones are present, around two thirds being singletons, with the ten largest covering less than 65%. This record comes from a study of cytotoxic CD8 clonotypes in ibrutinib-treated CLL. General study results and limits: Samples from sustained-remission and progressing patients were taken at different times.

This TCR was sampled from a human donor with chronic lymphocytic leukemia. Here the sequenced sample was PBMCs, taken after 24 months of ibrutinib treatment. The rearrangement links TRBV7-2 to TRBJ2-7; D not resolved. The CDR3 loop reads CASSLEHHSYEQYF. The CDR3 bases are TGTGCCAGCAGCTTAGAACACCATTCCTACGAGCAGTACTTC.